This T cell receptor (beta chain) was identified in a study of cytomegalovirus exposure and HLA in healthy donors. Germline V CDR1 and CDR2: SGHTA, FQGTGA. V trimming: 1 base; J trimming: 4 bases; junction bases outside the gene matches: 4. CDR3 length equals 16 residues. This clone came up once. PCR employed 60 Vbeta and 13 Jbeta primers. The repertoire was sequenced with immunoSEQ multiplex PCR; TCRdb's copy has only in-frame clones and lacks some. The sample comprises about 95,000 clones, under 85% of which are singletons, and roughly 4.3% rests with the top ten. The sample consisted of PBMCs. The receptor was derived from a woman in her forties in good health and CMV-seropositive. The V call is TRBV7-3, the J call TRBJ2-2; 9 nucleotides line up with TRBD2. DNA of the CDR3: TGTGCCAGCAGCTTAAGTGCGGGAGGGGTCACCGGGGAGCTGTTTTTT. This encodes CASSLSAGGVTGELFF.